This TCR beta chain is from a study of metastatic and nonmetastatic thyroid tumors. Each patient came to thyroid surgery without any prior treatment (of any kind). Germline V gene lookup returns CDR1 MRHNA and CDR2 SNTAGT. CDR3 length: 14 amino acids. V lost 5 bases and J lost 7, with 14 bases in between. TCRdb re-called clones via MiXCR from the PCR reads. The table includes over 4,000 clones, approximately 17% detected once. This clone was counted a few times. This chain uses TRBV6-4 with TRBJ1-4, with D uncertain. This TCR derives from a female donor with papillary thyroid cancer or a benign thyroid nodule (not recorded which). Some clones in this sample may be carry-over from other donors' samples. Material: adjacent normal tissue. The CDR3 nucleotides read TGTGCCAGCAGTAGCCGAGGAGGTCGTGAAAAACTGTTTTTT. Translating it yields CASSSRGGREKLFF.